Listed below are T cell receptor beta chains from one sample, sequenced in a study of T cells in Graves' hyperthyroidism and ophthalmopathy. Each CDR3 protein gets one entry after TCRdb re-called the multiplex PCR reads with MiXCR. Among hundreds of thousands of distinct CDR3 sequences, 14% to 15% were seen once, and the ten largest hold 4% to 5.5%. Sequencing was performed on blood. The receptors derive from a woman between 40 and 55 years old with Graves' ophthalmopathy. Each CDR3 is given with its conserved first and last residue. Fields, in order: clone size, D gene, J gene, V gene, CDR3 protein, CDR3 DNA. The D gene is left open where the match is weak. Clone size is given for some rows only: seen once, a few or many times, or a class if the clone is expanded.

abundance: many
d_gene: NA
j_gene: TRBJ2-5
v_gene: TRBV19
CDR3aa: CASSYRQSETQYF
CDR3nt: TGTGCCAGTAGTTACAGGCAATCAGAGACCCAGTACTTC

abundance: many
d_gene: NA
j_gene: TRBJ1-2
v_gene: TRBV20-1
CDR3aa: CSARVRNFFYRGYTF
CDR3nt: TGCAGTGCTAGAGTTAGAAATTTCTTCTATAGGGGCTACACCTTC

abundance: many
d_gene: TRBD1
j_gene: TRBJ2-5
v_gene: TRBV10-1
CDR3aa: CASSQDRDSETQYF
CDR3nt: TGCGCCAGCAGTCAAGACAGGGACAGCGAGACCCAGTACTTC

abundance: many
d_gene: NA
j_gene: TRBJ1-1
v_gene: TRBV28
CDR3aa: CASSTRFGPNTEAFF
CDR3nt: TGTGCCAGCAGTACCCGGTTTGGACCGAACACTGAAGCTTTCTTT

abundance: NA
d_gene: TRBD2
j_gene: TRBJ2-7
v_gene: TRBV28
CDR3aa: CASSSRLAIYYEQYF
CDR3nt: TGTGCCAGCAGTTCAAGACTAGCGATTTACTACGAGCAGTACTTC

abundance: many
d_gene: NA
j_gene: TRBJ2-7
v_gene: TRBV9
CDR3aa: CASSAQPDEQYF
CDR3nt: TGTGCCAGCAGCGCACAACCCGACGAGCAGTACTTC

abundance: many
d_gene: TRBD1
j_gene: TRBJ1-2
v_gene: TRBV7-2
CDR3aa: CASSLSRQGSYGYTF
CDR3nt: TGTGCCAGCAGCTTAAGTCGACAGGGAAGTTATGGCTACACCTTC

abundance: many
d_gene: TRBD2
j_gene: TRBJ2-5
v_gene: TRBV29-1
CDR3aa: CSVQPSGIETQYF
CDR3nt: TGCAGCGTTCAACCCAGCGGGATAGAGACCCAGTACTTC

abundance: many
d_gene: NA
j_gene: TRBJ2-7
v_gene: TRBV7-2
CDR3aa: CASSRGPYEQYF
CDR3nt: TGTGCCAGCAGCCGAGGACCCTACGAGCAGTACTTC

abundance: few
d_gene: NA
j_gene: TRBJ1-3
v_gene: TRBV10-2
CDR3aa: CASSEAGFSSGNTIYF
CDR3nt: TGCGCCAGCAGTGAGGCCGGATTTAGCTCTGGAAACACCATATATTTT

abundance: NA
d_gene: NA
j_gene: TRBJ1-2
v_gene: TRBV3-1
CDR3aa: CASSLRAVGYGYTF
CDR3nt: TGTGCCAGCAGCCTCAGGGCGGTTGGATATGGCTACACCTTC

abundance: many
d_gene: TRBD2
j_gene: TRBJ2-2
v_gene: TRBV27
CDR3aa: CASSPPAGRTNTGELFF
CDR3nt: TGTGCCAGCAGCCCCCCAGCGGGAAGGACGAACACCGGGGAGCTGTTTTTT

abundance: NA
d_gene: TRBD1
j_gene: TRBJ2-7
v_gene: TRBV7-2
CDR3aa: CASSFRDRPTYEQYF
CDR3nt: TGTGCCAGCAGCTTTAGGGACAGGCCTACCTACGAGCAGTACTTC

abundance: many
d_gene: NA
j_gene: TRBJ2-5
v_gene: TRBV10-3
CDR3aa: CAISESGGQETQYF
CDR3nt: TGTGCCATCAGTGAGTCGGGGGGTCAGGAGACCCAGTACTTC

abundance: many
d_gene: TRBD1
j_gene: TRBJ2-7
v_gene: TRBV19
CDR3aa: CASSEQGLSYEQYF
CDR3nt: TGTGCCAGTAGTGAACAGGGGTTGTCCTACGAGCAGTACTTC

abundance: many
d_gene: NA
j_gene: TRBJ2-7
v_gene: TRBV12-3/TRBV12-4
CDR3aa: CASSHTGRAVGRNEQYF
CDR3nt: TGTGCCAGCAGTCACACAGGGAGAGCGGTTGGCAGGAACGAGCAGTACTTC

abundance: many
d_gene: TRBD1
j_gene: TRBJ1-1
v_gene: TRBV20-1
CDR3aa: CSASDRGSFTEAFF
CDR3nt: TGCAGTGCTAGTGACAGGGGTAGTTTCACTGAAGCTTTCTTT